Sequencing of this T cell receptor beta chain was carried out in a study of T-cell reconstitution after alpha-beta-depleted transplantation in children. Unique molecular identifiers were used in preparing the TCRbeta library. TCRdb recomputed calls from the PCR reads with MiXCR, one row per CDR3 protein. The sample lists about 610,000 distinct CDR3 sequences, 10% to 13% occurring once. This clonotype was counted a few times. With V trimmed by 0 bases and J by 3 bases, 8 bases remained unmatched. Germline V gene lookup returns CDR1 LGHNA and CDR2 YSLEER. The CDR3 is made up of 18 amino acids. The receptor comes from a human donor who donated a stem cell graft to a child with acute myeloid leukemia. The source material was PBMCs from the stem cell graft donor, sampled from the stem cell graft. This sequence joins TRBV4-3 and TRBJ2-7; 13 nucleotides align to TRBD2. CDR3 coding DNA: TGCGCCAGCAGCCAAGAGCCCTCCGGGACTAGCGGGGACTACGAGCAGTACTTC. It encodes CASSQEPSGTSGDYEQYF.